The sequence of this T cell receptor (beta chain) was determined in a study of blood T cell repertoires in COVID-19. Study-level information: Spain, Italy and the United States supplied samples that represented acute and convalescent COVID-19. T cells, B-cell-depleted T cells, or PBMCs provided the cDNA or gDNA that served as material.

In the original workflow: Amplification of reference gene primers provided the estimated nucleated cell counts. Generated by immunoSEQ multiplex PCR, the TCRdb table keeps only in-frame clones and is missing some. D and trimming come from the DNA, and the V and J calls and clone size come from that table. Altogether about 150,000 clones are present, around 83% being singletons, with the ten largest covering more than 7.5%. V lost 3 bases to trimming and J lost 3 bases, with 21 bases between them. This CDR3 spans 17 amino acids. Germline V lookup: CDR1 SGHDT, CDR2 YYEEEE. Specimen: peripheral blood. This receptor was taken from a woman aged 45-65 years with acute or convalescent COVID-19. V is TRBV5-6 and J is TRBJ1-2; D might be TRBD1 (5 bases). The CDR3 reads CASSSRRDLTHHYGYTF. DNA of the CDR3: TGTGCCAGCAGCTCCCGGCGGGACCTAACCCACCACTATGGCTACACCTTC.